The T cell receptor (beta chain) under discussion was sequenced for a study of cytomegalovirus exposure and HLA in healthy donors. Study conclusions and caveats: Donor immune exposure was known only as CMV serostatus. Confirmation was obtained in vitro that a few CMV-associated chains are specific for CMV antigens.

60 Vbeta and 13 Jbeta primers were used in PCR. Repertoires were generated with immunoSEQ multiplex PCR, while TCRdb's copy carries only in-frame clones and drops some. The table has about 120,000 clones, 9.5% seen once; the top ten hold 3%. A note on this clone: Its antigen is undetermined.

Sequencing was carried out using PBMCs. This sequence originates from a man aged 30-40 years in good health and CMV-seronegative.

The CDR3 loop reads CASRQSTGGGEGGYTF. The CDR3, as DNA: TGTGCCAGCAGACAATCAACAGGGGGAGGTGAAGGTGGCTACACCTTC. The V and J genes are TRBV13 and TRBJ1-2; 8 bases line up with TRBD1. The germline V gene encodes CDR1 PRHDT and CDR2 FYEKMQ (reference sequence). The CDR3 length is 16 residues. V shed 6 bases and J 7 bases; nucleotides not matched to a gene: 16.